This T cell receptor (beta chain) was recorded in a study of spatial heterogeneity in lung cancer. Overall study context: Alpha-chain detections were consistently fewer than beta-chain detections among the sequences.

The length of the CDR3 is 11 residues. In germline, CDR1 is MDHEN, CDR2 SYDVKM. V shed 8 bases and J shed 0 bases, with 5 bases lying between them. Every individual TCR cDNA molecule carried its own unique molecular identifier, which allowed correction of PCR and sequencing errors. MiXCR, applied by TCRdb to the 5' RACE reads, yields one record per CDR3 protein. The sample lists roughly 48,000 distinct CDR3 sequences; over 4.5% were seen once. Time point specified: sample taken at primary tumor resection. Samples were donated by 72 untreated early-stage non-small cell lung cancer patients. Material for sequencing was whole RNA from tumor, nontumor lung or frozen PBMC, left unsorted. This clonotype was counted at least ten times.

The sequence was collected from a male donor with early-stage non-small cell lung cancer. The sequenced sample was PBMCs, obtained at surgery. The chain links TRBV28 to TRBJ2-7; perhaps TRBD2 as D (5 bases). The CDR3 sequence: CASGSSYEQYF. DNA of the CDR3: TGTGCCAGCGGGAGCTCCTACGAGCAGTACTTC.